A selection of T cell receptor beta chains follows, all from one sample in a study of T-cell reconstitution after alpha-beta-depleted transplantation in children. TCRdb re-called the PCR reads through MiXCR, storing one row per CDR3 protein. Among approximately 490,000 distinct CDR3 sequences listed, under 12% were seen once. The sample in question was PBMCs, obtained before TCRalphabeta/CD19-depleted stem cell transplant. The receptors shown here come from a child aged 2 to 15 with inherited bone marrow failure, due to receive a stem cell transplant. The CDR3 runs from the conserved cysteine through the conserved F or W. The D gene is left open where the match is weak.

>TRBV5-6|TRBJ2-7|TRBD2
CASSFLTGLAYEQYF
>TRBV5-1|TRBJ2-1|NA
CASSWNRTVYSYNEQFF
>TRBV6-1|TRBJ2-7|TRBD2
CASSHGTSGSGYEQYF
>TRBV28|TRBJ2-1|NA
CASSPLEGSPHNEQFF
>TRBV4-3|TRBJ2-1|NA
CASSQDGMYEQFF
>TRBV20-1|TRBJ2-1|TRBD2
CSARVAGTSGYNEQFF
>TRBV3-1|TRBJ2-1|NA
CASSQTRSSYNEQFF
>TRBV7-6|TRBJ2-1|NA
CASSPTHNEQFF
>TRBV7-2|TRBJ2-1|NA
CASSWSYRLSYNEQFF
>TRBV12-3/TRBV12-4|TRBJ2-5|NA
CASRLSGKGGLETQYF
>TRBV20-1|TRBJ1-3|TRBD1
CSARSPGQGNTIYF
>TRBV5-1|TRBJ2-3|TRBD2
CASSFYAGADTQYF
>TRBV28|TRBJ2-1|TRBD2
CASSFLAETDNEQFF
>TRBV20-1|TRBJ2-5|TRBD2
CSARGLAETQETQYF
>TRBV7-2|TRBJ2-7|TRBD2
CASSLAGTSGPYEQYF
>TRBV5-4|TRBJ1-4|NA
CASSKPGHEKLFF
>TRBV20-1|TRBJ1-6|NA
CSAGRGGNSPLHF
>TRBV28|TRBJ1-2|TRBD1
CASSTTGEWQIHYGYTF
>TRBV15|TRBJ1-1|NA
CATSNRRINTEAFF
>TRBV28|TRBJ2-7|TRBD1
CATGTGVREQYF
>TRBV11-2|TRBJ2-7|NA
CASSLYAVSYEQYF
>TRBV29-1|TRBJ2-3|NA
CSVLGQMNTDTQYF
>TRBV21-1|TRBJ2-5|NA
CASSKFLGTGWEETQYF
>TRBV30|TRBJ1-1|NA
CAWSVVGWAEAFF
>TRBV7-2|TRBJ2-1|NA
CAALDDYNEQFF
>TRBV6-2/TRBV6-3|TRBJ1-1|TRBD1
CASRLGQTNTEAFF
>TRBV29-1|TRBJ2-1|TRBD2
CSTGLAGLNEQFF
>TRBV19|TRBJ2-1|NA
CASSMEGGTRNEQFF
>TRBV7-2|TRBJ1-2|TRBD1
CASSPRTGNGYTF
>TRBV19|TRBJ2-5|NA
CASSEGPWGLQETQYF
>TRBV9|TRBJ2-2|NA
CASSVGKGELFF
>TRBV18|TRBJ2-7|TRBD1
CASSPSQGVYEQYF
>TRBV5-1|TRBJ2-1|NA
CASTPRGQDTYNEQFF
>TRBV7-7|TRBJ2-7|NA
CASSLGGMNYEQYF
>TRBV5-6|TRBJ2-1|NA
CASSVTGTPKEQFF
>TRBV5-1|TRBJ1-1|TRBD1
CASSLVPRTGDTEAFF
>TRBV7-9|TRBJ1-2|TRBD1
CASSSRDSLYGYTF
>TRBV10-3|TRBJ1-2|NA
CAISRGGYGYTF
>TRBV2|TRBJ1-3|NA
CASSVGGNTIYF
>TRBV20-1|TRBJ2-1|TRBD2
CSAGLAGGPFF
>TRBV15|TRBJ1-5|TRBD1
CATSSDRVDQPQHF
>TRBV11-3|TRBJ1-1|NA
CASSDEFYTEAFF